The T cell receptor beta chain under discussion was sequenced for a study of blood T cell repertoires in COVID-19. Trimming pared 4 bases from V and 3 bases from J, leaving 10 bases between. CDR1 is SGHRS and CDR2 is YFSETQ in the germline V gene. The CDR3 totals 14 residues. Original data processing: The authors estimated nucleated cell counts from reference gene primer amplification. The protocol was immunoSEQ multiplex PCR, while the TCRdb copy is restricted to in-frame clones and leaves out a portion. V and J calls plus clone size are reproduced from that table; the DNA served to infer D and trimming. The profile shows 300,000 or so clones, about 90% of them singletons. This clone was recorded only once.

The TCR comes from a woman in her 30s with COVID-19, enrolled during active disease. The chain recombines TRBV5-1 with TRBJ1-4; a weak D match, TRBD1 (6 bases). The material sequenced was peripheral blood. The CDR3 DNA follows: TGCGCCAGCAGCGACGGGACACCTAATGAAAAACTGTTTTTT. Residues: CASSDGTPNEKLFF.